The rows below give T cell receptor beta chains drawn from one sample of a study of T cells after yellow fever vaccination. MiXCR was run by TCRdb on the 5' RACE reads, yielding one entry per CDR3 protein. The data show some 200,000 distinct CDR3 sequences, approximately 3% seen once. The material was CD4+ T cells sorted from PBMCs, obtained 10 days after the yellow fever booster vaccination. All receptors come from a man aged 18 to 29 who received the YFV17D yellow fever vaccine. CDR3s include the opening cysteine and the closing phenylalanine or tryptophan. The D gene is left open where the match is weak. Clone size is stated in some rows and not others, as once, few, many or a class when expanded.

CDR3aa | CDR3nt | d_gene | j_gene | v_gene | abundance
CSASPANYGYTF | TGCAGTGCTAGCCCGGCTAACTATGGCTACACCTTC | - | TRBJ1-2 | TRBV20-1 | few
CASSPAPNLSGTGAYGYTF | TGTGCCAGCAGCCCAGCCCCCAACCTTTCCGGGACAGGGGCCTATGGCTACACCTTC | TRBD1 | TRBJ1-2 | TRBV7-9 | many
CASSRSGTGVTEAFF | TGCGCCAGCAGCCGTTCCGGGACAGGGGTCACTGAAGCTTTCTTT | TRBD1 | TRBJ1-1 | TRBV4-1 | many
CASSLTVDQPQHF | TGCGCCAGCAGCTTGACGGTGGATCAGCCCCAGCATTTT | - | TRBJ1-5 | TRBV5-1 | many
CASSLGDRGLSETQYF | TGCGCCAGCAGCTTAGGGGACAGGGGCCTATCAGAGACCCAGTACTTC | TRBD1 | TRBJ2-5 | TRBV5-1 | few
CASSSWPATAYTF | TGTGCCAGCAGCAGCTGGCCCGCGACAGCCTATACCTTC | - | TRBJ1-2 | TRBV7-9 | many
CATAGLADGYTF | TGTGCCACCGCGGGGTTAGCAGATGGCTACACCTTC | - | TRBJ1-2 | TRBV15 | few
CASSREGDEQFF | TGTGCCAGCTCAAGAGAGGGAGATGAGCAGTTCTTC | - | TRBJ2-1 | TRBV18 | many
CASSPPSGRGLNYGYTF | TGTGCCAGCTCACCCCCTTCGGGGAGGGGGCTCAACTATGGCTACACCTTC | TRBD1 | TRBJ1-2 | TRBV18 | many
CASSPNRGSWSTNEKLFF | TGTGCCAGCAGCCCTAACCGTGGCTCCTGGTCCACTAATGAAAAACTGTTTTTT | - | TRBJ1-4 | TRBV7-2 | many
CASTMGVTGELFF | TGTGCCAGCACCATGGGGGTGACCGGGGAGCTGTTTTTT | - | TRBJ2-2 | TRBV5-6 | many
CASSGSGTASGNTIYF | TGTGCCAGCAGCGGCTCCGGGACGGCCTCTGGAAACACCATATATTTT | - | TRBJ1-3 | TRBV9 | few
CASSLAPTGQGISPLHF | TGCGCCAGCAGCTTGGCCCCGACGGGACAGGGAATTTCACCCCTCCACTTT | TRBD1 | TRBJ1-6 | TRBV5-1 | few
CASSRDLATYEQYF | TGTGCCAGCAGTCGGGACCTTGCCACCTACGAGCAGTACTTC | - | TRBJ2-7 | TRBV2 | few
CASSRGTYGYTF | TGTGCCAGCAGCAGAGGGACCTATGGCTACACCTTC | - | TRBJ1-2 | TRBV12-3/TRBV12-4 | few
CASSYFGDEDGYTF | TGCGCCAGCAGCTATTTCGGGGATGAGGATGGCTACACCTTC | - | TRBJ1-2 | TRBV5-1 | many
CASKGQPGDEQFF | TGCGCCAGCAAGGGACAGCCGGGCGATGAGCAGTTCTTC | TRBD1 | TRBJ2-1 | TRBV5-1 | few
CASSQGGEFNYGYTF | TGTGCCAGCAGCCAAGGGGGAGAATTTAACTATGGCTACACCTTC | - | TRBJ1-2 | TRBV3-1 | few
CASSPRTGSYEQYF | TGTGCCAGCAGCCCAAGGACAGGGTCCTACGAGCAGTACTTC | TRBD1 | TRBJ2-7 | TRBV12-3/TRBV12-4 | many
CASWAEGRGYTF | TGTGCCAGCTGGGCGGAGGGGAGAGGCTACACCTTC | - | TRBJ1-2 | TRBV6-2/TRBV6-3 | -
CASRPLALGANVLTF | TGTGCCAGCAGGCCCTTAGCTTTGGGGGCCAACGTCCTGACTTTC | - | TRBJ2-6 | TRBV6-5 | -
CASSLDNRVPFMNTEAFF | TGCGCCAGCAGCTTGGATAACAGGGTACCATTCATGAACACTGAAGCTTTCTTT | - | TRBJ1-1 | TRBV5-1 | -